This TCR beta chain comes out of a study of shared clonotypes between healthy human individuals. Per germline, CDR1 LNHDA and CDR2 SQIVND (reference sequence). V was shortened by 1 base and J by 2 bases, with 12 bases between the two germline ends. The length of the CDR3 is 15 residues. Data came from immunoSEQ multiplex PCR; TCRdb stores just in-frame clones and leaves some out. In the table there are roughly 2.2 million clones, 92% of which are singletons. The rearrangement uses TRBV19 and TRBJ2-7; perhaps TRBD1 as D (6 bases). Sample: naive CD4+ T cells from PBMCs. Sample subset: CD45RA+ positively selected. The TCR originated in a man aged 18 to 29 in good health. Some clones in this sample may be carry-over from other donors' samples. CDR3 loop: CASSIATTGPYEQYF. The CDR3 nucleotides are TGTGCCAGTAGTATAGCCACGACAGGACCCTACGAGCAGTACTTC.